The 29 T cell receptor beta chains below were found in one sample sequenced in a study of T and B cells in COVID-19 patients. TRB was amplified from around 250-500 ng of blood genomic DNA. Multiplex PCR with BIOMED2 TRB-A/B primer pools amplified TRB rearrangements. TCRdb reanalysed the multiplex PCR reads using MiXCR and keeps one entry per CDR3 protein. The sample has 4,000 to 5,000 distinct CDR3 sequences, 25% to 35% seen once; the top ten hold 35% to 40%. Sequencing was carried out using blood. The receptors were sampled from a human donor with active COVID-19.

By proportion, this clonotype is medium-sized. The rearrangement uses TRBV6-1 and TRBJ2-7; TRBD1 aligns across 7 bases. Per the germline V gene, CDR1 is MNHNS and CDR2 is SASEGT. Trimming took 5 bases from V and 1 from J; bases not matched to a gene: 5. The CDR3 spans 14 residues. The CDR3 sequence: CASSRTGGSYEQYF. CDR3 DNA: TGTGCCAGCAGTAGGACAGGCGGTTCCTACGAGCAGTACTTC.

This clonotype was detected only a few times. J is TRBJ1-2 and V is TRBV14; D gene unclear. The CDR3 spans 13 residues. Germline values: CDR1 SGHDN, CDR2 FVKESK. V gave up 3 bases and J gave up 5 bases, with 10 bases separating them. The CDR3 coding sequence is TGTGCCAGCAGCCAGAACGACTGGTATGGCTACACCTTC. Translation gives CASSQNDWYGYTF.

The chain recombines TRBV5-1 with TRBJ2-5, with D possibly matching TRBD2 (6 bases). The ends were cut back, 3 bases at V and 5 bases at J, with 8 bases in the middle. Germline V CDR1 and CDR2: SGHRS, YFSETQ. The CDR3 consists of 12 residues. The CDR3 reads CASSSGLETQYF. Here the CDR3 DNA reads TGCGCCAGCAGCTCGGGACTGGAGACCCAGTACTTC. Supplemented by reference TRBV5-1 and TRBJ2-5, the full variable domain reads KAGVTQTPRYLIKTRGQQVTLSCSPISGHRSVSWYQQTPGQGLQFLFEYFSETQRNKGNFPGRFSGRQFSNSRSEMNVSTLELGDSALYLCASSSGLETQYFGPGTRLLVL.

The chain employs TRBV27 and TRBJ1-2; D gene unclear. This CDR3 comprises 17 residues. The germline gives CDR1 MNHEY, CDR2 SMNVEV (reference sequence). V lost 3 bases, J lost 2 bases, and 19 bases lay in between. CDR3 DNA sequence: TGTGCCAGCAGTTTCACGGGCAGCCTTTACACGAACTATGGCTACACCTTC. Encoded protein: CASSFTGSLYTNYGYTF.

This clonotype is termed medium-sized (0.01 to 0.1%). V and J are TRBV5-6 and TRBJ2-3, with D perhaps TRBD1 or TRBD2 (6 bases each). Germline V gene sequence: CDR1 SGHDT, CDR2 YYEEEE. V shed 4 bases and J shed 4 bases, with 13 bases lying between them. CDR3 length equals 14 residues. The CDR3 reads CASSMRDIPDTQYF. As DNA, the CDR3 is TGTGCCAGCAGCATGCGGGACATCCCAGATACGCAGTATTTT.

This clonotype is medium-sized by share. The gene calls are TRBV19 and TRBJ2-2; 10 nucleotides match TRBD1. Looked up from germline, CDR1 is LNHDA and CDR2 is SQIVND (reference sequence). The CDR3 runs to 14 residues. With V trimmed by 4 bases and J by 6 bases, 2 bases remained unmatched. CDR3: CASSKGQGSGELFF. The CDR3 nucleotides are TGTGCCAGTAGTAAGGGACAGGGGTCCGGGGAGCTGTTTTTT.

Details on this clonotype: A much larger clone is a single base away; this may be a read error. This chain joins TRBV6-2 or TRBV6-3 and TRBJ2-5; no clear D. CDR3 length equals 11 residues. With 9 bases removed from V and 5 bases from J, the gap between germline ends came to 10 bases. The germline V gene has CDR1 MNHEY and CDR2 SVGEGT. The chain's CDR3 is CARSPYETQYF. As DNA, the CDR3 is TGTGCCAGGAGCCCCTACGAGACCCAGTACTTC.

This clonotype was seen a handful of times. V is TRBV11-1 and J is TRBJ2-3; D unresolved. V lost 4 bases to trimming and J lost 5 bases, with 4 bases between them. Germline CDR1 SGHAT, CDR2 FQDESV (reference sequence). CDR3 size: 11 residues. The CDR3 coding sequence is TGTGCCAGCAGCTGGCGAGATACGCAGTATTTT. This sequence encodes CASSWRDTQYF.

By share of the sample, this clonotype is medium-sized. The genes are TRBV6-6 and TRBJ2-4, with 10 bases that match TRBD2. The CDR3 loop spans 16 amino acids. CDR1 and CDR2 (germline): MNHNY, SVGAGI (reference sequence). V was pared by 6 bases and J by 3 bases, with 8 bases of the junction left unmatched. CDR3 bases: TGTGCCAGCAGCCGCGAGGGACTAGCGTTCAAAAACATTCAGTACTTC. Translating it yields CASSREGLAFKNIQYF.

The table lists this clonotype with a few counts. The chain uses TRBV4-3 and TRBJ1-4; D remains unclear. The V and J ends lost 5 bases and 8 bases respectively, with 21 bases between them. Germline loops: CDR1 LGHNA, CDR2 YSLEER. This CDR3 comprises 16 residues. CDR3 DNA sequence: TGCGCCAGCAGCTCTCAAGACGGATCTCGGGTAGAAAAACTGTTTTTT. This codes for CASSSQDGSRVEKLFF.

On this clonotype: One end of the junction fails to match germline, which may point to a read error. This sequence joins TRBV5-6 and TRBJ2-1; 11 bases fit TRBD2. There are 15 residues in the CDR3. In germline, CDR1 is SGHDT, CDR2 YYEEEE. The DNA for the CDR3 is TGTGCTAGCAGCCCGCGGACTAGCGGGTACCATGAGCAGTTCTTC. It translates to CASSPRTSGYHEQFF.

The rearrangement links TRBV5-6 to TRBJ1-2; D is undetermined. Germline CDR1 SGHDT, CDR2 YYEEEE. CDR3 length: 14 residues. V was cut by 4 bases and J by 5 bases, with 15 bases left in between. DNA for the CDR3: TGTGCCAGCAGCCCAACGGGCCCGATTTATGGCTACACCTTC. This encodes CASSPTGPIYGYTF.

This clonotype was seen at least ten times. This chain links TRBV6-5 with TRBJ1-3; 7 positions match TRBD1. V shed 8 bases, J shed 7 bases, and the junction held 5 bases outside the gene matches. This CDR3 comprises 12 residues. Germline CDR1 is MNHEY and CDR2 is SVGAGI. CDR3 bases: TGTGCCAGCTGGCCAGGGGGGAACACCATATATTTT. Its protein product is CASWPGGNTIYF.

This clonotype was seen only a few times. The chain uses TRBV7-9 and TRBJ1-1; D is unresolved. CDR3 length equals 14 residues. V was trimmed by 2 bases and J by 6 bases, leaving 13 bases between them. Germline assignment: CDR1 SEHNR and CDR2 FQNEAQ (reference sequence). The CDR3 loop reads CASSLREGGPEAFF. CDR3 nucleotide sequence: TGTGCCAGCAGCTTAAGGGAAGGAGGGCCTGAAGCTTTCTTT.

The CDR3 DNA reads as TGCGCCAGCAGCCTTATCTCTTCTTCAGCAGGAAACACCATATATTTT. It codes for CASSLISSSAGNTIYF. The J gene is TRBJ1-3, the V gene TRBV5-1, with unresolved D. Germline CDR1 reads SGHRS; CDR2 reads YFSETQ. V lost 4 bases and J 4 bases, leaving 18 bases between the germline ends. The CDR3 runs to 16 residues.

This clonotype is medium-sized (0.01 to 0.1%). The genes are TRBV19 and TRBJ2-7, with unresolved D. Trimming removed 3 bases from V and 0 bases from J, with 6 bases in between. The CDR3 runs 13 residues. Per germline, CDR1 LNHDA and CDR2 SQIVND (reference sequence). CDR3 amino acids: CASSIGPSYEQYF. Written as DNA, the CDR3 is TGTGCCAGTAGTATTGGGCCCTCCTACGAGCAGTACTTC.

This clonotype has just a few counts. The gene calls are TRBV30 and TRBJ1-4; 10 bases agree with TRBD1. V was pared by 6 bases and J by 8 bases, with 18 bases of the junction left unmatched. CDR1 GTSNPN and CDR2 SVGIG come from the germline V gene (reference sequence). The CDR3 spans 17 residues. The CDR3 here is CACRGVRRQGAGEKLFF. DNA of the CDR3: TGTGCCTGCCGGGGGGTTCGGCGACAGGGGGCGGGAGAAAAACTGTTTTTT. Together with reference TRBV30 and TRBJ1-4, the CDR3 gives the full variable domain: SQTIHQWPATLVQPVGSPLSLECTVEGTSNPNLYWYRQAAGRGLQLLFYSVGIGQISSEVPQNLSASRPQDRQFILSSKKLLLSDSGFYLCACRGVRRQGAGEKLFFGSGTQLSVL.

The chain uses TRBV10-1 and TRBJ2-7, with a possible D match to TRBD1 (6 bases). Trimming pared 4 bases from V and 0 bases from J, leaving 16 bases between. Germline V gene sequence: CDR1 WNHNN, CDR2 SYGVQD (reference sequence). The CDR3 is 16 residues long. The CDR3: CASSGRGKVSSYEQYF. The DNA for the CDR3 is TGCGCCAGCAGTGGCAGGGGTAAAGTTAGCTCCTACGAGCAGTACTTC.

In its sample, this clonotype ranks as medium-sized (0.01 to 0.1%). J is TRBJ2-3 and V is TRBV27, with D unresolved. Trimming took 2 bases from V and 2 from J, leaving 5 bases between them. The CDR3 totals 13 residues. Germline-derived CDR1 and CDR2 are MNHEY and SMNVEV (reference sequence). As DNA, the CDR3 is TGTGCCAGCAGTTTAACAGACACAGATACGCAGTATTTT. Encoded protein: CASSLTDTDTQYF.

This clonotype is classed as medium-sized (0.01 to 0.1%). The CDR3 DNA is TGTGCCAGCAGTTCGATCGCTAGCGGGGCACCCTACGAGCAGTACTTC. This sequence encodes CASSSIASGAPYEQYF. J is TRBJ2-7 and V is TRBV27; 9 positions agree with TRBD2. Trimming cost V 4 bases and J 2 bases; bases outside gene matches: 9. The germline V gene encodes CDR1 MNHEY and CDR2 SMNVEV (reference sequence). This CDR3 contains 16 residues.

There are a few counts of this clonotype. The chain joins TRBV7-2 to TRBJ1-2, with 9 bases fitting TRBD1. Unmatched junction bases numbered 4, after V lost 4 bases and J lost 4 bases. Germline assignment: CDR1 SGHTA and CDR2 FQGNSA. The CDR3 spans 14 residues. CDR3 sequence reads: CASSSLQGAYGYTF. As DNA, the CDR3 is TGTGCCAGCAGCTCCCTACAGGGGGCCTATGGCTACACCTTC. Full variable domain (missing parts from reference TRBV7-2 and TRBJ1-2): GAGVSQSPSNKVTEKGKDVELRCDPISGHTALYWYRQSLGQGLEFLIYFQGNSAPDKSGLPSDRFSAERTGGSVSTLTIQRTQQEDSAVYLCASSSLQGAYGYTFGSGTRLTVV.

Notes on this clonotype: A read error may produce the germline difference seen at one junction end. This rearrangement joins TRBV4-3 to TRBJ1-6; 9 positions match TRBD1. The CDR3 consists of 16 residues. CDR1 is LGHNA, CDR2 YSLEER, per germline. CDR3 DNA sequence: TGTGCCAGCAGCCCTTCTCAACAGGGGGCAGATTCACCCCTCCACTTT. Translated: CASSPSQQGADSPLHF.

With respect to this clonotype: This may be a read error, as it is one base from a much larger clone. The missing conserved phenylalanine or tryptophan at the end of this CDR3 makes a read error likely. The chain recombines TRBV29-1 with TRBJ1-2; 8 bases match TRBD1. The CDR3 has 12 residues. Unmatched junction bases numbered 3, after V lost 5 bases and J lost 4 bases. Germline V gene sequence: CDR1 SQVTM, CDR2 ANQGSEA. CDR3 loop: CSVSDRGYGYTY. The DNA of the CDR3 is TGCAGCGTTTCAGACAGGGGCTATGGCTACACCTAC.

By share, this clonotype counts as medium-sized. CDR3 bases: TGTGCCAGCAGCTTCCGGGCCCAGGGGGCAGGCACCGGGGAGCTGTTTTTT. Translating gives CASSFRAQGAGTGELFF. The chain combines TRBV5-6 with TRBJ2-2; 8 bases match TRBD1. The CDR3 sequence is 17 residues long. Looked up from germline, CDR1 is SGHDT and CDR2 is YYEEEE. The ends lost 2 bases at V and 4 bases at J; junction bases unmatched: 10.

J is TRBJ1-3 and V is TRBV6-2 or TRBV6-3; D is unclear. Per the germline V gene, CDR1 is MNHEY and CDR2 is SVGEGT. V lost 0 bases and J lost 7, with 16 bases in between. There are 16 residues in the CDR3. The CDR3 region has the DNA TGTGCCAGCAGTTACTCGTTTGCTGGAGACGAGAACACCATATATTTT. Encoded protein: CASSYSFAGDENTIYF.

The chain recombines TRBV7-9 with TRBJ2-1; D gene uncertain. V was cut by 4 bases and J by 3 bases, with 13 bases left in between. The CDR3 is 15 amino acids. Germline V lookup: CDR1 SEHNR, CDR2 FQNEAQ (reference sequence). The CDR3 sequence is CASSSWWQYYNEQFF. The CDR3 bases are TGTGCCAGCAGCTCGTGGTGGCAGTACTACAATGAGCAGTTCTTC.

By sample fraction, this clonotype is medium-sized. The gene calls are TRBV15 and TRBJ1-3, with D unclear. The germline V and J ends were trimmed by 1 base and 0 bases, with 7 bases remaining between them. Germline loops: CDR1 LNHNV, CDR2 YYDKDF (reference sequence). This CDR3 contains 15 residues. The CDR3 DNA reads as TGTGCCACCAGCAGAGTCCACACCTCTGGAAACACCATATATTTT. Amino acids: CATSRVHTSGNTIYF. The full variable domain, its missing parts supplied by reference TRBV15 and TRBJ1-3, is DAMVIQNPRYQVTQFGKPVTLSCSQTLNHNVMYWYQQKSSQAPKLLFHYYDKDFNNEADTPDNFQSRRPNTSFCFLDIRSPGLGDTAMYLCATSRVHTSGNTIYFGEGSWLTVV.

The chain is built from TRBV10-3 and TRBJ2-3, with 13 bases aligning to TRBD2. CDR1 is ENHRY and CDR2 is SYGVKD in the germline V gene. The CDR3 has 16 residues. J was trimmed by 3 bases and V by 6 bases; bases with no gene match: 6. CDR3 sequence (DNA): TGTGCCATCAGCCCGGGACTAGCGGGAAGTACAGATACGCAGTATTTT. This translates into CAISPGLAGSTDTQYF.

This clonotype came up a few times. V usage is TRBV7-2 and J usage is TRBJ2-1; TRBD1 aligns across 8 bases. CDR1 is SGHTA, CDR2 FQGNSA, per germline. The CDR3 sequence is 15 residues long. V lost 4 bases and J lost 0; bases outside the gene matches: 2. CDR3 bases: TGTGCCAGCAGCTATGACAGGGGCTCCTACAATGAGCAGTTCTTC. This gives the protein CASSYDRGSYNEQFF. The full variable domain, completed using reference TRBV7-2 and TRBJ2-1, is GAGVSQSPSNKVTEKGKDVELRCDPISGHTALYWYRQSLGQGLEFLIYFQGNSAPDKSGLPSDRFSAERTGGSVSTLTIQRTQQEDSAVYLCASSYDRGSYNEQFFGPGTRLTVL.